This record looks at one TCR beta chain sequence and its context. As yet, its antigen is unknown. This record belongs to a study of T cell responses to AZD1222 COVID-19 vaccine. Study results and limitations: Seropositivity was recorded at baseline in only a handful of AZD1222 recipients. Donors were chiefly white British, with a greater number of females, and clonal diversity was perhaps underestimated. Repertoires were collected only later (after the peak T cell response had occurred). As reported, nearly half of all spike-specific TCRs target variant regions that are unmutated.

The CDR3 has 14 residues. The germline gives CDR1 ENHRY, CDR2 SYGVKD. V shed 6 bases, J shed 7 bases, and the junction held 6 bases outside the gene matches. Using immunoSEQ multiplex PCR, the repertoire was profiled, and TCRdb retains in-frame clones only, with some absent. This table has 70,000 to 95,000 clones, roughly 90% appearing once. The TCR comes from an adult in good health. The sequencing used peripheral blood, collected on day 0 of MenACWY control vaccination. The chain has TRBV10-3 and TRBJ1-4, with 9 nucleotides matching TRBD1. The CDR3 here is CAIRGTGTSEKLFF. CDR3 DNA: TGTGCCATCAGGGGGACAGGGACGAGTGAAAAACTGTTTTTT.